This TCR beta chain derives from a study of T cell changes during pregnancy in multiple sclerosis. Here immunoSEQ multiplex PCR was the method, and the copy in TCRdb shows in-frame clones only, minus some. The table has some 60,000 clones, 85% to 90% seen once. The CDR3 runs to 17 residues. Germline values: CDR1 LNHNV, CDR2 YYDKDF (reference sequence). The V gene end was trimmed by 0 bases and the J gene end by 6 bases; junction bases not matched to a gene: 9. The chain recombines TRBV15 with TRBJ2-1; TRBD2 aligns across 9 bases. The sequence derives from a human donor whose cells served as feeder cells for cultures in a pregnancy study. The sequencing input was peripheral blood from another person, used as feeder cells. The CDR3 region is CATSRDKASGEGNEQFF. CDR3 DNA sequence: TGTGCCACCAGCAGAGATAAGGCTAGCGGGGAAGGCAATGAGCAGTTCTTC.